This is a list of T cell receptor beta chains from one sample in a study of T-cell memory formation after mild COVID-19. TCRdb reprocessed the 5' RACE reads via MiXCR and lists one record per CDR3 protein. The sample yields 280,000 or so distinct CDR3 sequences, roughly 18% seen once. The sequenced sample consisted of PBMCs or a T cell subset sorted from them (not recorded which). These TCRs come from a man aged 18 to 30 who had mild COVID-19 (a few samples of this study predate the infection). Cell type and time point are not known. Each CDR3 is given with its conserved first and last residue. The D gene is left open where the match is weak. The listing skips clone size in some rows; elsewhere it reads once, few, many or a size class.

size | J | V | D | DNA | CDR3
few | TRBJ2-3 | TRBV10-2 | TRBD1 | TGCGCCAGCAGGTTGGGACAGGGAGAAATCATAGATACGCAGTATTTT | CASRLGQGEIIDTQYF
few | TRBJ2-5 | TRBV29-1 | TRBD1 | TGCAGCGTCCCAGGGGGCGTAGAGACCCAGTACTTC | CSVPGGVETQYF
NA | TRBJ2-2 | TRBV12-3/TRBV12-4 | NA | TGTGCCACCTCACACACTCGATTCAACACCGGGGAGCTGTTTTTT | CATSHTRFNTGELFF
NA | TRBJ1-2 | TRBV29-1 | NA | TGCAGCGTTGCAGGGGCGGACTATGGCTACACCTTC | CSVAGADYGYTF
few | TRBJ1-1 | TRBV5-1 | TRBD1 | TGCGCCAGCAGCTTACAGGGGCGGCGAGACACTGAAGCTTTCTTT | CASSLQGRRDTEAFF
NA | TRBJ2-3 | TRBV7-2 | NA | TGTGCCAGCAGCCCATCCATACATACGCAGTATTTT | CASSPSIHTQYF
few | TRBJ2-3 | TRBV11-2 | TRBD1 | TGTGCCAGCAGCCCAGGACAGGTCCCGCCGACGACGCAGTATTTT | CASSPGQVPPTTQYF
NA | TRBJ2-6 | TRBV6-5 | NA | TGTGCCAGCAGTTACGACCGTAGCTCTGGGGCCAACGTCCTGACTTTC | CASSYDRSSGANVLTF
few | TRBJ2-7 | TRBV20-1 | TRBD2 | TGCAGTGCTCCAACCCATGCGGGGGGGCGCGAGCAGTACTTC | CSAPTHAGGREQYF
many | TRBJ2-3 | TRBV27 | TRBD2 | TGTGCCAGCAGAAAAGCGGGGGGAGGCACAGATACGCAGTATTTT | CASRKAGGGTDTQYF
NA | TRBJ2-2 | TRBV7-2 | TRBD2 | TGTGCCAGCAGCTTAGGGTCGGCGGGGGGGCGCACCGGGGAGCTGTTTTTT | CASSLGSAGGRTGELFF
NA | TRBJ1-2 | TRBV7-2 | NA | TGTGCCAGCAGCTTAGTATTCTCAGCTAACTATGGCTACACCTTC | CASSLVFSANYGYTF
few | TRBJ2-1 | TRBV7-8 | NA | TGTGCCAGCAGCTTAGGTTATGGGCTTCCCAATGAGCAGTTCTTC | CASSLGYGLPNEQFF
NA | TRBJ1-5 | TRBV7-6 | NA | TGTGCCAGCAGCCCTGGGGGGACCCAGCCCCAGCATTTT | CASSPGGTQPQHF
few | TRBJ1-5 | TRBV10-3 | TRBD1 | TGTGCCATCAGTGGACAGGGGAGCAATCAGCCCCAGCATTTT | CAISGQGSNQPQHF
NA | TRBJ1-6 | TRBV4-1 | NA | TGCGCCAGCAGCCGCAAGTGGGATTCACCCCTCCACTTT | CASSRKWDSPLHF
few | TRBJ2-3 | TRBV6-5 | NA | TGTGCCAGCAGGAGACTAGTGCTTGGGGTAGATACGCAGTATTTT | CASRRLVLGVDTQYF
many | TRBJ1-5 | TRBV7-6 | NA | TGTGCCAGCAGCTTATGGAGGCAGCCCCAGCATTTT | CASSLWRQPQHF
few | TRBJ1-1 | TRBV12-3/TRBV12-4 | NA | TGTGCCAGCAGTTTTGGCGGGATTGGCACTGAAGCTTTCTTT | CASSFGGIGTEAFF
few | TRBJ2-5 | TRBV4-1 | NA | TGCGCCAGCAGCCCGATGGTGGGGGGCAGACAAGAGACCCAGTACTTC | CASSPMVGGRQETQYF
NA | TRBJ1-1 | TRBV20-1 | NA | TGCAGTGCGTGGGACGGGGAGAACACTGAAGCTTTCTTT | CSAWDGENTEAFF
NA | TRBJ1-6 | TRBV4-3 | TRBD1 | TGCGCCAGCAGCCAAGGCTTACCCGGGACAGATAATTCACCCCTCCACTTT | CASSQGLPGTDNSPLHF
few | TRBJ2-3 | TRBV7-2 | NA | TGTGCCAGCGATTCGGGGGTCGGGGCAGATACGCAGTATTTT | CASDSGVGADTQYF
NA | TRBJ1-2 | TRBV29-1 | NA | TGCAGCGTTGAAGAGTTGAGAGCCTATGGCTACACCTTC | CSVEELRAYGYTF
NA | TRBJ1-2 | TRBV6-5 | NA | TGTGCCACCTTAAGACAGCCTAACTATGGCTACACCTTC | CATLRQPNYGYTF
few | TRBJ2-7 | TRBV4-3 | NA | TGCGCCAGCAGCCAAGAGTTTACGGAATACGAGCAGTACTTC | CASSQEFTEYEQYF
NA | TRBJ1-2 | TRBV5-4 | NA | TGTGCCAGCAGCCGGGGGGTAACGGAGGGTTGGAATGGCTACACCTTC | CASSRGVTEGWNGYTF
many | TRBJ2-4 | TRBV13 | NA | TGTGCCAGCAGCCCGTCCGGGGCGAGGGGCATTCAGTACTTC | CASSPSGARGIQYF
NA | TRBJ2-5 | TRBV5-1 | TRBD1 | TGCGCCAGCAGCACGACAGGGGAAGAGACCCAGTACTTC | CASSTTGEETQYF